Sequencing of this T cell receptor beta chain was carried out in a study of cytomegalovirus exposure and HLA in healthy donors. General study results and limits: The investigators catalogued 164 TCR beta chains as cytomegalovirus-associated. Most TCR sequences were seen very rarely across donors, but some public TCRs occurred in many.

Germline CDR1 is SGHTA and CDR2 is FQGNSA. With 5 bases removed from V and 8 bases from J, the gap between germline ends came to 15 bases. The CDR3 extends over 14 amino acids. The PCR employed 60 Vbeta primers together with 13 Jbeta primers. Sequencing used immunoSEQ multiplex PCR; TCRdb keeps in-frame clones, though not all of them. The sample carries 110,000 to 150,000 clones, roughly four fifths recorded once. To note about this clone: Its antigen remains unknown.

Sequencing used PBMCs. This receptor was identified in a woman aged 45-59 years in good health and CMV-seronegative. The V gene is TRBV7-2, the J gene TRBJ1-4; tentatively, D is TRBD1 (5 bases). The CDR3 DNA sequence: TGTGCCAGCAGCCGACCGGGGGGTGGGGAAAAACTGTTTTTT. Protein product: CASSRPGGGEKLFF.